This entry features one T cell receptor (beta chain) sequence. Its antigen is unknown. This specimen comes from a study of T cell responses to AZD1222 COVID-19 vaccine. Broader study findings: Compared with day 0, the breadth and depth of the Spike-specific TCR repertoire rose significantly after two doses of AZD1222.

The protocol was immunoSEQ multiplex PCR, while the TCRdb copy is restricted to in-frame clones and leaves out a portion. The sample holds 110,000 to 150,000 clones; roughly 90% are singletons and the top ten take less than 3.5%. The length of the CDR3 is 14 residues. The germline V and J ends were trimmed by 6 bases and 5 bases, with 11 bases remaining between them. Looked up from germline, CDR1 is WNHNN and CDR2 is SYGVQD (reference sequence). Sequencing was performed on peripheral blood, taken 28 days after the second AZD1222 dose. The receptor was isolated from an adult who received the AZD1222 COVID-19 vaccine. V gene TRBV10-1 combines with J gene TRBJ1-6, with D possibly being TRBD1 (6 bases). Here the CDR3 DNA reads TGCGCCAGCAGAGCGGACAGCGATAATTCACCCCTCCACTTT. It translates to CASRADSDNSPLHF.